The 12 T cell receptor beta chains below were found in one sample sequenced in a study of molecular identifiers for immune sequencing clone quantification. TCRdb ran MiXCR on the PCR reads and lists one entry per CDR3 protein. The sample shows approximately 670,000 distinct CDR3 sequences, less than 20% of them seen only once. Specimen: naive CD8+ T cells from blood, with Jurkat cell RNA spiked in. Regarding subset: FACS-sorted CD8+CD4-CCR7+CD45RA+ naive T cells. The source is a human donor in good health. Some libraries in this study had Jurkat cell RNA spiked in.

This clonotype was seen many times. V is TRBV28 and J is TRBJ2-7; possibly TRBD2 for D (6 bases). CDR1 and CDR2 (germline): MDHEN, SYDVKM. The CDR3 totals 12 residues. The V gene lost 10 bases and the J gene lost 7 bases, with 17 bases spanning the gap. CDR3: CAMGGRSGEQYF. CDR3 nucleotides: TGTGCCATGGGGGGAAGGTCGGGGGAGCAGTACTTC.

This clonotype showed up just a few times. The chain carries TRBV7-9 and TRBJ1-2; D call uncertain. The CDR3 runs 15 residues. Germline-derived CDR1 and CDR2 are SEHNR and FQNEAQ (reference sequence). Trimming pared 5 bases from V and 3 bases from J, leaving 16 bases between. As DNA, the CDR3 is TGTGCCAGCAGCCCTCCGGGGAATTTCGACTATGGCTACACCTTC. It translates to CASSPPGNFDYGYTF.

This clonotype was detected many times. V is TRBV3-1 and J is TRBJ2-1, with 8 bases lining up with TRBD2. The CDR3 loop spans 17 amino acids. Trimming at V came to 5 bases and at J to 0 bases, leaving 9 bases not matched to a gene. The V gene's germline CDR1 is LGHDT and CDR2 YNNKEL (reference sequence). CDR3 DNA sequence: TGTGCCAGCAGCAGCCCTACTAGCGGTCCCTCCTACAATGAGCAGTTCTTC. It specifies CASSSPTSGPSYNEQFF.

This clonotype was observed a handful of times. J is TRBJ2-7 and V is TRBV4-3; TRBD2 matches at 9 bases. J lost 3 bases, V lost 1 base, and 4 bases had no gene match. Germline-derived CDR1 and CDR2 are LGHNA and YSLEER. The CDR3 runs to 15 residues. CDR3 bases: TGCGCCAGCAGCCAAGGGACTAGCGAGGGCTACGAGCAGTACTTC. Translating it yields CASSQGTSEGYEQYF.

This clonotype was seen many times. This sequence joins TRBV2 and TRBJ2-5, with D unclear. Germline V gene sequence: CDR1 SNHLY, CDR2 FYNNEI. Trimming took 7 bases from V and 2 from J, leaving 2 bases between them. This CDR3 has 10 residues. In DNA form, the CDR3 reads TGTGCCAGCAATCAAGAGACCCAGTACTTC. Translated, it gives CASNQETQYF.

Worth noting for this clonotype: Just one base apart from a much larger clone, this may be a read error. The rearrangement uses TRBV12-3 or TRBV12-4 and TRBJ2-7, with TRBD1 as a possible D gene (5 bases). This CDR3 is 16 amino acids long. V gave up 2 bases and J gave up 6 bases, with 20 bases separating them. CDR3 coding DNA: TGTGCCAGCAGTTTATCCCTCGGCAGGGCTGCCTGCGAGCAGTACTTC. This sequence encodes CASSLSLGRAACEQYF.

This clonotype was seen ten or more times. This chain connects TRBV13 to TRBJ1-5; 9 bases line up with TRBD1. The CDR3 has 16 amino acids. From germline, CDR1 is PRHDT and CDR2 FYEKMQ (reference sequence). J was trimmed by 3 bases and V by 0 bases; bases with no gene match: 3. This CDR3 reads CASSLGGQGFNQPQHF. The CDR3 DNA is TGTGCCAGCAGCTTAGGGGGACAGGGTTTCAATCAGCCCCAGCATTTT.

In this sample, this clonotype turned up many times. In DNA form, the CDR3 reads TGTGCCAGCAGCCCCCCGGGACTTTCCGCCTACGAGCAGTACTTC. It yields the protein CASSPPGLSAYEQYF. V usage is TRBV3-1 and J usage is TRBJ2-7, with D possibly being TRBD2 (6 bases). The germline CDR1 and CDR2 sequences are LGHDT and YNNKEL (reference sequence). V was pared by 4 bases and J by 2 bases, with 15 bases between. This CDR3 is built from 15 residues.

This clonotype was seen a handful of times. The chain employs TRBV20-1 and TRBJ2-1; TRBD2 is a possible D gene (5 bases). Trimming removed 6 bases from V and 4 bases from J, with 19 bases in between. This CDR3 has 15 amino acids. Germline CDR1 DFQATT, CDR2 SNEGSKA (reference sequence). CDR3 sequence: CSAETDFTFYNEQFF. The CDR3 DNA reads as TGCAGTGCAGAGACGGACTTCACCTTTTACAATGAGCAGTTCTTC.

V usage is TRBV12-3 or TRBV12-4 and J usage is TRBJ1-5, with D possibly being TRBD1 (6 bases). V dropped 6 bases and J dropped 0 bases, with 9 bases sitting between them. The CDR3 covers 14 residues. The CDR3 reads CASRSGVSNQPQHF. As DNA, the CDR3 is TGTGCCAGCAGATCAGGGGTTAGCAATCAGCCCCAGCATTTT.

The J gene is TRBJ2-1, the V gene TRBV27; 10 bases agree with TRBD1. The germline CDR1 and CDR2 sequences are MNHEY and SMNVEV (reference sequence). The CDR3 runs 14 residues. J gave up 3 bases and V 6 bases, and 2 bases lay outside the gene matches. The CDR3 coding sequence is TGTGCCAGCAGCCGGACAGGGGGCTACAATGAGCAGTTCTTC. This encodes CASSRTGGYNEQFF.

This clonotype was counted ten times or more. V is TRBV19 and J is TRBJ2-3; 8 bases are shared with TRBD2. The J segment lost 6 bases and the V segment lost 7 bases, leaving 9 bases of the junction unmatched. CDR1 LNHDA and CDR2 SQIVND come from the germline V gene (reference sequence). This CDR3 region has 14 residues. In DNA form, the CDR3 reads TGTGCCAGTAAAATAGGAGCGGGAGCCGATACGCAGTATTTT. As protein: CASKIGAGADTQYF. The variable domain in full, completed from reference TRBV19 and TRBJ2-3, reads DGGITQSPKYLFRKEGQNVTLSCEQNLNHDAMYWYRQDPGQGLRLIYYSQIVNDFQKGDIAEGYSVSREKKESFPLTVTSAQKNPTAFYLCASKIGAGADTQYFGPGTRLTVL.